Shown below are 27 T cell receptor beta chains from a single sample sequenced in a study of T cells in Graves' hyperthyroidism and ophthalmopathy. The investigators amplified TCR beta CDR3 regions from RNA transcripts. During a first-round RT-PCR of the TCR CDR3, the HTBI primer set was used. TCRdb analysed the multiplex PCR reads with MiXCR anew, one entry per CDR3 protein. The sample lists almost 350,000 distinct CDR3 sequences, 15% to 20% occurring once. What was sequenced was blood. These receptors came from a woman in her 40s with Graves' ophthalmopathy.

This clonotype was seen many times. The chain uses TRBV7-9 and TRBJ2-2; D uncertain. V lost 5 bases to trimming and J lost 7 bases, with 2 bases between them. Germline V lookup: CDR1 SEHNR, CDR2 FQNEAQ (reference sequence). This CDR3 is 10 amino acids long. The CDR3 DNA sequence: TGTGCCAGCAGCGACGGGGAGCTGTTTTTT. It is translated as CASSDGELFF.

The J gene is TRBJ2-5, the V gene TRBV19; the D is unclear. The CDR3 runs to 13 residues. Germline CDR1 and CDR2: LNHDA and SQIVND (reference sequence). V was clipped by 3 bases and J by 5 bases, with 10 bases between them. As DNA, the CDR3 is TGTGCCAGTAGTATCTCGGTATCGGAGACCCAGTACTTC. It is translated as CASSISVSETQYF.

The chain uses TRBV4-1 and TRBJ1-2, with D unclear. Germline CDR1 and CDR2: MGHRA and YSYEKL. CDR3 length: 17 amino acids. The germline V and J ends were trimmed by 11 bases and 4 bases, with 29 bases remaining between them. DNA of the CDR3: TGCGCCGGCATCCAAGATCGGATACTGTCACCGTTCTATGGCTACACCTTC. Its translation is CAGIQDRILSPFYGYTF.

The V gene is TRBV7-8, the J gene TRBJ2-5; D is unclear. Per the germline V gene, CDR1 is SGHVS and CDR2 is FQNEAQ. Trimming took off 8 bases at V and 4 bases at J, with 14 bases between the two ends. CDR3 length: 13 amino acids. CDR3 loop: CASLERNSETQYF. The DNA for the CDR3 is TGTGCCAGCTTAGAAAGGAATTCAGAGACCCAGTACTTC.

This clonotype was seen more than once but under ten times. This chain connects TRBV11-3 to TRBJ2-7; either TRBD1 or TRBD2 may fit D (6 bases each). The CDR3 extends over 15 amino acids. The V and J ends lost 1 base and 4 bases respectively, with 14 bases between them. Germline values: CDR1 SGHNT, CDR2 YENEEA. CDR3 protein: CASSLVWGAIYEQYF. Here the CDR3 DNA reads TGTGCCAGCAGCTTAGTTTGGGGGGCTATTTACGAGCAGTACTTC.

The genes are TRBV30 and TRBJ1-5; TRBD1 might be the D (5 bases). The CDR3 is 14 residues long. Germline V gene data show CDR1 as GTSNPN and CDR2 as SVGIG (reference sequence). V gave up 3 bases and J gave up 0 bases, with 9 bases separating them. The CDR3 is CAWRTAGSNQPQHF. The CDR3 nucleotides read TGTGCCTGGAGGACAGCTGGTAGCAATCAGCCCCAGCATTTT.

This clonotype has a count of ten or more. This sequence joins TRBV5-1 and TRBJ2-7; 8 bases are a match to TRBD2. Trimming at V came to 3 bases and at J to 6 bases, leaving 20 bases not matched to a gene. CDR1 SGHRS and CDR2 YFSETQ come from the germline V gene. This CDR3 has 18 residues. CDR3 DNA: TGCGCCAGCAGCTCGTTCACCCCTAGCGGGCTCAAACCCCCCGAGCAGTACTTC. Its translation: CASSSFTPSGLKPPEQYF.

This clonotype has a count of ten or more. This rearrangement joins TRBV2 to TRBJ2-2; D is uncertain. The CDR3 runs to 12 residues. Germline-derived CDR1 and CDR2 are SNHLY and FYNNEI. The V end was cut by 1 base, the J end by 7 bases, with 4 bases between. CDR3 nucleotides: TGTGCCAGCAGTGAAGACAGCGGGGAGCTGTTTTTT. Its translation: CASSEDSGELFF.

V is TRBV30 and J is TRBJ2-7; 9 bases are shared with TRBD2. With 4 bases clipped from V and 5 bases from J, the junction kept 12 bases outside the gene matches. Germline CDR1 GTSNPN, CDR2 SVGIG (reference sequence). CDR3 length equals 15 residues. The DNA of the CDR3 is TGTGCCTGGATGGTCGGGACTAGCACGGGTAACGAGCAGTACTTC. Translating it yields CAWMVGTSTGNEQYF.

This clonotype was counted at least ten times. The chain combines TRBV6-1 with TRBJ2-7; TRBD1 matches 7 bases. Germline values: CDR1 MNHNS, CDR2 SASEGT. Unmatched junction bases numbered 1, after V lost 3 bases and J lost 5 bases. This CDR3 comprises 12 residues. CDR3 nucleotide sequence: TGTGCCAGCAGTGACCAGGGGGACGAGCAGTACTTC. Translating gives CASSDQGDEQYF.

There are many counts of this clonotype. This rearrangement joins TRBV6-1 to TRBJ2-7; perhaps TRBD2 as D (6 bases). CDR1 and CDR2 from the germline V gene are MNHNS and SASEGT. Trimming cost V 6 bases and J 5 bases, with 17 bases left between them. This CDR3 has 14 amino acids. CDR3 amino acids: CASRGGQFDHEQYF. In nucleotides, the CDR3 is TGTGCCAGCAGGGGAGGACAATTCGATCACGAGCAGTACTTC.

V and J are TRBV28 and TRBJ1-1, with a weak D call TRBD1 (5 bases). CDR3 length equals 15 residues. Germline lookup yields CDR1 MDHEN and CDR2 SYDVKM. V lost 0 bases to trimming and J lost 5 bases, with 13 bases between them. The CDR3 DNA is TGTGCCAGCAGTTTATGGGAACGGAGGGGAACTGAAGCTTTCTTT. It translates to CASSLWERRGTEAFF.

The sample holds many counts of this clonotype. The chain carries TRBV15 and TRBJ2-5; D is uncertain. Germline V gene lookup returns CDR1 LNHNV and CDR2 YYDKDF (reference sequence). This CDR3 is 12 amino acids long. V was clipped by 0 bases and J by 6 bases, with 5 bases between them. In DNA form, the CDR3 reads TGTGCCACCAGCAGAGATAGGAAGACCCAGTACTTC. Protein: CATSRDRKTQYF.

This clonotype has at least ten counts. The rearrangement links TRBV27 to TRBJ1-1; maybe TRBD1 (5 bases). CDR3 length: 15 residues. CDR1 is MNHEY, CDR2 SMNVEV, per germline (reference sequence). Trimming removed 4 bases from V and 7 bases from J, with 19 bases in between. As DNA, the CDR3 is TGTGCCAGCAGTTCTGAATACAGGACTGCTATTGAAGCTTTCTTT. As protein: CASSSEYRTAIEAFF.

This chain links TRBV20-1 with TRBJ1-1; D may be TRBD1 (5 bases). Germline V lookup: CDR1 DFQATT, CDR2 SNEGSKA (reference sequence). V dropped 4 bases and J dropped 4 bases, with 10 bases sitting between them. CDR3 length: 12 residues. In DNA form, the CDR3 reads TGCAGTGCTAACAGGAGGACCACTGAAGCTTTCTTT. Translated: CSANRRTTEAFF.

The table lists this clonotype with a few counts. V is TRBV12-3 or TRBV12-4 and J is TRBJ1-1; TRBD1 is a possible D gene (6 bases). This CDR3 comprises 16 residues. V lost 2 bases and J lost 7, with 20 bases in between. The CDR3 coding sequence is TGTGCCAGCAGTTTAAACACGCACAGGGTCGGAGGTGAAGCTTTCTTT. As protein: CASSLNTHRVGGEAFF.

This clonotype was seen repeatedly, ten times or more. V and J are TRBV6-1 and TRBJ1-5; maybe TRBD1 (5 bases). The CDR3 covers 15 residues. V was clipped by 4 bases and J by 7 bases, with 17 bases between them. Germline CDR1 MNHNS, CDR2 SASEGT. Written as DNA, the CDR3 is TGTGCCAGCAGTGGACGGGGGTGGGTAGGGCAGCCCCAGCATTTT. Translation gives CASSGRGWVGQPQHF.

This clonotype has only a few counts. The chain joins TRBV6-1 to TRBJ2-7; 7 nucleotides align to TRBD1. In germline, CDR1 is MNHNS, CDR2 SASEGT. V lost 6 bases to trimming and J lost 2 bases; unmatched junction nucleotides: 4. The CDR3 extends over 13 amino acids. The CDR3 DNA sequence: TGTGCCAGCAGGGATGGGACAGCCTACGAGCAGTACTTC. Translation: CASRDGTAYEQYF.

This clonotype was seen at least ten times. The CDR3 sequence: CSARDSGPGVNQPQHF. The CDR3, as DNA: TGCAGTGCTAGAGATTCGGGGCCCGGGGTCAATCAGCCCCAGCATTTT. V usage is TRBV20-1 and J usage is TRBJ1-5; tentatively, D is TRBD1 (5 bases). The CDR3 has 16 amino acids. The V end lost 0 bases, the J end lost 3 bases, and 15 bases lay between the germline ends. Germline CDR1 is DFQATT and CDR2 is SNEGSKA (reference sequence).

Many counts were recorded for this clonotype. V and J are TRBV11-2 and TRBJ2-5, with 7 bases identical to TRBD1. The trim removed 4 bases at V and 3 bases at J, leaving 11 bases unmatched. The CDR3 is 16 amino acids. CDR1 and CDR2 from the germline V gene are SGHAT and FQNNGV. The DNA for the CDR3 is TGTGCCAGCAGCTCAATGACAGGGATAGGGAAAGAGACCCAGTACTTC. Encoded protein: CASSSMTGIGKETQYF.

This clonotype was detected many times. The chain has TRBV7-9 and TRBJ2-7, with D perhaps matching TRBD1 or TRBD2 (7 bases each). The CDR3 contains 15 residues. Germline CDR1 reads SEHNR; CDR2 reads FQNEAQ (reference sequence). V was shortened by 3 bases and J by 4 bases, with 16 bases between the two germline ends. CDR3 amino acids: CASSFRGEGQYEQYF. CDR3 DNA: TGTGCCAGCAGCTTCAGGGGGGAGGGCCAGTACGAGCAGTACTTC. The entire variable domain, with the rest obtained from reference TRBV7-9 and TRBJ2-7, is as follows: DTGVSQNPRHKITKRGQNVTFRCDPISEHNRLYWYRQTLGQGPEFLTYFQNEAQLEKSRLLSDRFSAERPKGSFSTLEIQRTEQGDSAMYLCASSFRGEGQYEQYFGPGTRLTVT.

This clonotype was seen ten or more times. The CDR3 spells CASGKGRNQPQHF. DNA of the CDR3: TGTGCCAGCGGAAAGGGGCGAAATCAGCCCCAGCATTTT. This chain joins TRBV2 and TRBJ1-5; D possibly corresponds to TRBD1 (5 bases). The CDR3 length is 13 residues. The V end lost 8 bases, the J end lost 4 bases, and 12 bases lay between the germline ends. Per the germline V gene, CDR1 is SNHLY and CDR2 is FYNNEI.

The chain is built from TRBV5-4 and TRBJ2-7; D may be TRBD1 (7 bases). The V gene's germline CDR1 is SGHNT and CDR2 YYREEE (reference sequence). This CDR3 is 15 amino acids long. The V end lost 4 bases, the J end lost 1 base, and 15 bases lay between the germline ends. CDR3 in DNA: TGTGCCAGCAGCGCGGGGACAGAGCAATCCTACGAGCAGTACTTC. It yields the protein CASSAGTEQSYEQYF.

This clonotype was recorded many times. The rearrangement links TRBV20-1 to TRBJ2-5; tentative D call: TRBD1 (6 bases). Trimming cost V 2 bases and J 4 bases, with 8 bases left between them. Germline V CDR1 and CDR2: DFQATT, SNEGSKA (reference sequence). The CDR3 has 12 residues. CDR3 in amino acids: CSARRGSETQYF. In nucleotides, the CDR3 is TGCAGTGCTAGAAGGGGGTCAGAGACCCAGTACTTC.

The table lists this clonotype with a few counts. At one boundary the junction diverges from the germline segment, which might be a read error. V and J are TRBV5-4 and TRBJ1-2; possible D gene TRBD1, 5 bases. Germline V gene lookup returns CDR1 SGHNT and CDR2 YYREEE (reference sequence). The CDR3 has 13 amino acids. CDR3 residues: CASSLAGRGFSNF. CDR3 nucleotide sequence: TGTGCCAGCAGCTTGGCAGGGCGAGGTTTTTCAAACTTC. The full variable domain, with the rest looked up from reference TRBV5-4 and TRBJ1-2, is ETGVTQSPTHLIKTRGQQVTLRCSSQSGHNTVSWYQQALGQGPQFIFQYYREEENGRGNFPPRFSGLQFPNYSSELNVNALELDDSALYLCASSLAGRGFSNFGSGTRLTVV.

This clonotype was counted at least ten times. V usage is TRBV11-2 and J usage is TRBJ2-7; 8 nucleotides match TRBD2. The CDR3 is 17 amino acids. Unmatched junction bases numbered 16, after V lost 6 bases and J lost 3 bases. The V gene's germline CDR1 is SGHAT and CDR2 FQNNGV. CDR3 amino acids: CASRKREQTKKIYEQYF. The CDR3 DNA reads as TGTGCCAGCAGGAAGCGGGAGCAAACTAAAAAAATCTACGAGCAGTACTTC.

This clonotype has at least ten counts. The chain recombines TRBV7-2 with TRBJ2-3; D gene ambiguous. The germline V gene encodes CDR1 SGHTA and CDR2 FQGNSA. This CDR3 has 14 residues. Between the trimmed V and J ends, which lost 1 base and 3 bases, there was a span of 8 bases. In nucleotides, the CDR3 is TGTGCCAGCAGCTTAGTAGGCAGAACAGATACGCAGTATTTT. Protein sequence: CASSLVGRTDTQYF.